These 20 T cell receptor beta chains were all obtained from the same sample, sequenced in a study of cytomegalovirus exposure and HLA in healthy donors (dated by TCRdb to about 2017). Libraries were prepared through the immunoSEQ multiplex PCR assay. For the multiplex PCR, a mixture combining 60 forward primers for TCR Vbeta segments and 13 reverse primers for TCR Jbeta segments was used. The source is immuneACCESS, and TCRdb retained only in-frame sequences with V and J called. Part of the clones is not carried over; for the studies checked, unresolved V genes explain less than half of this, and the remainder is unexplained. The sample table lists some 170,000 clones, around 85% of them with a count of one. About 4.5% of the sample goes to the ten largest clones. Sequencing was performed on PBMCs. These receptors all stem from a middle-aged man in good health and CMV-seronegative.

This clone was picked up one time. The chain couples TRBV29-1 to TRBJ2-5; 8 bases fit TRBD2. This CDR3 contains 13 residues. Germline trimming cut 7 bases from V and 2 bases from J; bases unmatched to any gene: 6. CDR1 is SQVTM and CDR2 is ANQGSEA in the germline V gene. CDR3 residues: CSATSGGQETQYF. In DNA, the CDR3 is TGCAGCGCTACATCGGGGGGGCAAGAGACCCAGTACTTC.

The rearrangement uses TRBV30 and TRBJ2-7; 13 bases fit TRBD2. V shed 4 bases, J shed 4 bases, and the junction held 10 bases outside the gene matches. Germline CDR1 GTSNPN, CDR2 SVGIG (reference sequence). The CDR3 contains 16 residues. This CDR3 is CAWNPARTSGGYEQYF. The CDR3, as DNA: TGTGCCTGGAACCCAGCTCGGACTAGCGGGGGATACGAGCAGTACTTC.

The DNA of the CDR3 is TGTGCCAGCTCACCAGAGGTCCAGGGGAACTATGGCTACACCTTC. It yields the protein CASSPEVQGNYGYTF. The V call is TRBV18, the J call TRBJ1-2; perhaps TRBD1 as D (6 bases). The germline V gene has CDR1 KGHSH and CDR2 LQKENI. Trimming cost V 2 bases and J 2 bases, with 12 bases left between them. The CDR3 has 15 amino acids.

This chain links TRBV7-3 with TRBJ2-5; D gene unclear. CDR1 and CDR2 from the germline V gene are SGHTA and FQGTGA. Trimming cost V 2 bases and J 1 base, with 5 bases left between them. CDR3 size: 13 residues. CDR3 loop: CASSLSVQETQYF. CDR3 in DNA: TGTGCCAGCAGCTTATCAGTCCAAGAGACCCAGTACTTC.

This clone was detected once. The rearrangement joins TRBV7-6 to TRBJ2-1; 9 nucleotides agree with TRBD2. Losses at the gene ends were 5 bases for V and 5 bases for J; bases not matched to a gene: 7. The CDR3 spans 15 residues. CDR1 is SGHVS, CDR2 FNYEAQ, per germline. In DNA, the CDR3 is TGTGCCAGCAGCCCAAGGGTAGCGGGGGACAATGAGCAGTTCTTC. Encoded protein: CASSPRVAGDNEQFF.

The chain recombines TRBV6-5 with TRBJ2-5; D may be TRBD2 (6 bases). V shed 5 bases and J shed 7 bases, with 8 bases lying between them. Per the germline V gene, CDR1 is MNHEY and CDR2 is SVGAGI. The CDR3 totals 11 residues. The CDR3 sequence: CASSHGGTQYF. CDR3 bases: TGTGCCAGCAGTCACGGGGGGACCCAGTACTTC.

In this sample, this clone turned up once. This chain uses TRBV7-9 with TRBJ2-7; 7 nucleotides agree with TRBD1. Trimming cost V 0 bases and J 3 bases; bases outside gene matches: 8. In germline, CDR1 is SEHNR, CDR2 FQNEAQ (reference sequence). There are 16 residues in the CDR3. The CDR3: CASSLAATGPLYEQYF. The CDR3 DNA is TGTGCCAGCAGCTTAGCCGCGACAGGGCCCCTCTACGAGCAGTACTTC.

J is TRBJ2-2 and V is TRBV6-4; D is undetermined. The V gene lost 4 bases and the J gene lost 2 bases, with 8 bases spanning the gap. The CDR3 contains 14 residues. The germline CDR1 and CDR2 sequences are MRHNA and SNTAGT. CDR3 DNA sequence: TGTGCCAGCAGTGTGAGCTATAACACCGGGGAGCTGTTTTTT. Protein product: CASSVSYNTGELFF.

This clone was seen only a few times. The rearrangement uses TRBV5-1 and TRBJ2-1; TRBD1 agrees at 12 bases. The CDR3 sequence is 15 residues long. Germline V gene sequence: CDR1 SGHRS, CDR2 YFSETQ. J was trimmed by 8 bases and V by 2 bases; bases with no gene match: 5. For the CDR3, the DNA is TGCGCCAGCAGCTTTATGGGACAGGGGGCTGATGAGCAGTTCTTC. This sequence encodes CASSFMGQGADEQFF.

This chain's CDR3 is CATDRYSYEQYF. The CDR3 coding sequence is TGTGCCACCGACAGGTACTCCTACGAGCAGTACTTC. The chain carries TRBV6-1 and TRBJ2-7; perhaps TRBD1 as D (6 bases). The V end lost 10 bases, the J end lost 0 bases, and 10 bases lay between the germline ends. The germline V gene encodes CDR1 MNHNS and CDR2 SASEGT. This CDR3 is built from 12 residues.

The count of this clone is one. The V call is TRBV14, the J call TRBJ1-4; 7 bases are a match to TRBD1. The CDR3 extends over 14 amino acids. Trimming at V came to 3 bases and at J to 8 bases, leaving 6 bases not matched to a gene. CDR1 SGHDN and CDR2 FVKESK come from the germline V gene. CDR3 in DNA: TGTGCCAGCAGCCAGCGGGACAGAATAGAAAAACTGTTTTTT. Translating it yields CASSQRDRIEKLFF. The complete variable domain, with remaining parts taken from reference TRBV14 and TRBJ1-4, reads EAGVTQFPSHSVIEKGQTVTLRCDPISGHDNLYWYRRVMGKEIKFLLHFVKESKQDESGMPNNRFLAERTGGTYSTLKVQPAELEDSGVYFCASSQRDRIEKLFFGSGTQLSVL.

The chain employs TRBV10-1 and TRBJ1-1; a weak D match, TRBD1 (6 bases). Germline V lookup: CDR1 WNHNN, CDR2 SYGVQD (reference sequence). This CDR3 region has 14 residues. Between the trimmed V and J ends, which lost 3 bases and 2 bases, there was a span of 10 bases. This CDR3 reads CASSETGFNTEAFF. The CDR3 DNA sequence: TGCGCCAGCAGTGAAACAGGGTTTAACACTGAAGCTTTCTTT.

This rearrangement joins TRBV2 to TRBJ2-2; D is possibly TRBD2 (6 bases). Germline V gives CDR1 SNHLY, CDR2 FYNNEI. The ends were cut back, 7 bases at V and 0 bases at J, with 18 bases in the middle. There are 17 residues in the CDR3. CDR3 amino acids: CASKGGAGTPNTGELFF. CDR3 DNA: TGTGCCAGCAAAGGCGGCGCCGGGACTCCGAACACCGGGGAGCTGTTTTTT.

V usage is TRBV6-5 and J usage is TRBJ2-5; D is perhaps TRBD2 (5 bases). The V and J ends lost 6 bases and 4 bases respectively, with 15 bases between them. The CDR3 has 14 amino acids. CDR1 MNHEY and CDR2 SVGAGI come from the germline V gene. The CDR3 DNA reads TGTGCCAGCAGCCCCTTCGGGGAAGGAGAGACCCAGTACTTC. This translates into CASSPFGEGETQYF.

This clone appeared a single time. This sample also contains other DNA sequences that code for the same CDR3. The gene calls are TRBV5-1 and TRBJ1-4; 7 bases are shared with TRBD1. The CDR3 is made up of 12 amino acids. The J segment lost 8 bases and the V segment lost 4 bases, leaving 2 bases of the junction unmatched. Germline values: CDR1 SGHRS, CDR2 YFSETQ. CDR3 region: CASSADREKLFF. In DNA, the CDR3 is TGCGCCAGCAGCGCGGACAGGGAAAAACTGTTTTTT.

This clone came up a few times. The chain joins TRBV4-1 to TRBJ2-1, with a possible D match to TRBD1 (5 bases). This CDR3 comprises 16 residues. Deletions cut 2 bases from V and 0 bases from J, with 11 bases between. Germline V gene lookup returns CDR1 MGHRA and CDR2 YSYEKL. The CDR3 is CASSQLDIISYNEQFF. The CDR3 coding sequence is TGCGCCAGCAGCCAACTGGACATCATCTCCTACAATGAGCAGTTCTTC.

The V and J genes are TRBV11-2 and TRBJ1-2; the match to TRBD1 covers 9 bases. Per germline, CDR1 SGHAT and CDR2 FQNNGV. V shed 5 bases, J shed 4 bases, and the junction held 8 bases outside the gene matches. This CDR3 is 15 amino acids long. The CDR3 DNA is TGTGCCAGCAGCATCCTACAGGGGGCGCCCTATGGCTACACCTTC. Protein: CASSILQGAPYGYTF.

This clone has only a few counts. A junction end diverges from the germline sequence, so it may reflect a read error. J is TRBJ1-2 and V is TRBV7-9; D perhaps matches TRBD1 (5 bases). There are 12 residues in the CDR3. Germline values: CDR1 SEHNR, CDR2 FQNEAQ (reference sequence). CDR3 sequence reads: CSSSSGMGGYTF. The DNA of the CDR3 is TGTTCCAGCAGTTCAGGGATGGGGGGCTACACCTTC.

The CDR3 region is CAWTQAGVAKNIQYF. In nucleotides, the CDR3 is TGTGCCTGGACCCAAGCGGGGGTTGCCAAAAACATTCAGTACTTC. V and J are TRBV30 and TRBJ2-4; 8 bases match TRBD2. This CDR3 region has 15 residues. The ends lost 4 bases at V and 1 base at J; junction bases unmatched: 6. Germline V gene sequence: CDR1 GTSNPN, CDR2 SVGIG (reference sequence).

J is TRBJ2-2 and V is TRBV4-1, with TRBD2 matching 8 bases. Germline loops: CDR1 MGHRA, CDR2 YSYEKL. The junction had 12 bases not matched to a gene; V was cut back by 1 base and J by 2 bases. The CDR3 is 19 amino acids. This CDR3 reads CASSQVGSASGRNTGELFF. The DNA of the CDR3 is TGCGCCAGCAGCCAAGTGGGGTCGGCTAGCGGGCGAAACACCGGGGAGCTGTTTTTT.